One T cell receptor (beta chain) is described in this entry. Which antigen it targets is not known. No per-base quality is available; no much larger clone lies one base away. Set within a cohort of healthcare workers in London, UK, this nested case-control study involved weekly PCR testing of nasopharyngeal swabs along with blood sampling. Between 23 and 31 March 2020, the week of the UK lockdown, healthcare workers were enrolled and then followed up weekly for as long as 16 weeks. This sample stems from a study of early T cells in non-severe SARS-CoV-2 infection (dated by TCRdb to the early 2020s). Notes on the research overall: Because TCR sequencing was done on bulk RNA from unsorted whole blood, the alpha and beta chains could not be paired.

Beyond this particular receptor, the publication reports: VDJdb matching was skewed toward anti-spike CD8 responses and likely underestimated virus-specific expansions by missing private and CD4 specificities.

The library was built by means of 5' RACE. Data came from a NextSeq 500. In the TCR library protocol, unique molecular identifiers were attached to individual cDNA molecules to correct for PCR bias and sequencing error. Both TCR alpha and beta chains were sequenced, and tight co-correlation was observed between alpha and beta sequence abundances in each sample. Processing in the source paper ran as follows. Decombinator V4 was used to annotate the V gene, J gene and CDR3 of the TCR sequences. Expanded TCRs were defined as changing significantly between any two time points under a Poisson model with p below 0.0001. TCR abundances were normalised to the total number of TCRs sequenced per sample and were expressed as counts per million. MAIT TCRs were defined by TRAV1-2 paired with TRAJ12, TRAJ20 or TRAJ33, and iNKT TCRs by TRAV10 paired with TRAJ18. VDJdb, accessed 1 November 2021, was searched for CMV, EBV and SARS-CoV-2 annotated TCRs, with TCRs annotated for multiple antigens excluded. TCRdb applied fastp at Q25 and MiXCR to the public reads, then kept only in-frame beta chains. Each CDR3 protein gets just one entry, which takes the most common genes and DNA from the rows behind it. The V and J calls and clone size come from TCRdb's table, not from the authors' own analysis. The sample data list about 79,000 distinct CDR3 sequences, and roughly 12% of these were observed just once. The ten largest clones capture roughly 4.7% of the sample.

V ends up 5 bases short and J 4 bases short, with an unmatched junction base count of 13. Its CDR3 holds 16 amino acids, cysteine through phenylalanine. Just the 48-base CDR3 DNA is kept, in frame starting at base 1. Reading the germline V gene gives CDR1 SGHVS and CDR2 FQNEAQ. The TCR comes from an adult who was a healthcare worker with PCR-confirmed SARS-CoV-2 infection or an uninfected control (not recorded which). The rearranged chain carries TRBV7-8 and TRBJ2-7; TRBD1 matches 8 bases in the middle. Sequenced: whole blood. The nucleotide sequence is given as TGTGCCAGCAGCATAAGGACAGGGACACAGCCTTACGAGCAGTACTTC. Its protein product is CASSIRTGTQPYEQYF.